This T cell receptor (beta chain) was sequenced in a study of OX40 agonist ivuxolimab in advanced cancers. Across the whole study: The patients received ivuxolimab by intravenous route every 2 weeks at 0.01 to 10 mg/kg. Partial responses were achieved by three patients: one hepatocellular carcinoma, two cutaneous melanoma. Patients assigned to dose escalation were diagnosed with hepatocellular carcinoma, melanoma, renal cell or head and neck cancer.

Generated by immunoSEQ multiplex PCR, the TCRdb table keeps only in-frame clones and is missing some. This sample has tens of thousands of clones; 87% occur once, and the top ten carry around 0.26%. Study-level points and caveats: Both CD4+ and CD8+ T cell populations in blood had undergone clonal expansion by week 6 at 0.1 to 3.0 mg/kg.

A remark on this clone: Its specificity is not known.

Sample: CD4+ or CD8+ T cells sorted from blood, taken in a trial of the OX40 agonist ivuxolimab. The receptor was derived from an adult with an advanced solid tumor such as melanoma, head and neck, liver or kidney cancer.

The CDR3 bases are TGTGCCAGTAGTATTAGGGGGGTGACTAGCGGCACAGATACGCAGTATTTT. As protein: CASSIRGVTSGTDTQYF. J is TRBJ2-3 and V is TRBV19, with 8 positions matching TRBD2. J lost 1 base, V lost 3 bases, and 9 bases had no gene match. The CDR3 sequence is 17 residues long. CDR1 is LNHDA, CDR2 SQIVND, per germline (reference sequence).